The 18 T cell receptor beta chains in this list originate from one sample, sequenced in a study of beta chain features in type 1 diabetes. Expressed TCRB transcripts got sequenced, as all isolated RNA was reverse transcribed. This table comes from immunoSEQ multiplex PCR, and its TCRdb copy is limited to in-frame clones, with some not included. Here the sample spans 150,000 or so clones, over 8.5% being singletons. The sequenced sample consisted of central memory CD4+ T cells from blood. These receptors were taken from a young man in good health.

Only a few counts were recorded for this clone. The chain combines TRBV10-3 with TRBJ2-2; TRBD2 matches 10 bases. This CDR3 is 15 amino acids long. Losses at the gene ends were 7 bases for V and 4 bases for J; bases not matched to a gene: 6. Germline V lookup: CDR1 ENHRY, CDR2 SYGVKD. The CDR3 region has the DNA TGTGCCATCACCAGGACTAGCGGAGCCACCGGGGAGCTGTTTTTT. This translates into CAITRTSGATGELFF.

The table lists this clone with a few counts. The DNA of the CDR3 is TGTGCCAGCAGTTTACGCGGGACAAGAGAGACCCAGTACTTC. Amino acids: CASSLRGTRETQYF. The gene calls are TRBV27 and TRBJ2-5; the D gene could be TRBD1 or TRBD2 (6 bases each). Germline V gene data show CDR1 as MNHEY and CDR2 as SMNVEV (reference sequence). V shed 2 bases and J shed 4 bases, with 11 bases lying between them. The CDR3 covers 14 residues.

This clone was seen a handful of times. The CDR3 DNA reads as TGCAGCGTTGCCTGGCAGAACTATGGCTACACCTTC. Translated: CSVAWQNYGYTF. The chain joins TRBV29-1 to TRBJ1-2; D is uncertain. Germline CDR1 reads SQVTM; CDR2 reads ANQGSEA. V was trimmed by 4 bases and J by 2 bases, leaving 8 bases between them. CDR3 size: 12 residues. Full variable domain (missing parts from reference TRBV29-1 and TRBJ1-2): SAVISQKPSRDICQRGTSLTIQCQVDSQVTMMFWYRQQPGQSLTLIATANQGSEATYESGFVIDKFPISRPNLTFSTLTVSNMSPEDSSIYLCSVAWQNYGYTFGSGTRLTVV.

This clone occurred a few times. This rearrangement joins TRBV4-1 to TRBJ1-1; tentatively, D is TRBD1 (6 bases). CDR3 length equals 14 residues. Germline V CDR1 and CDR2: MGHRA, YSYEKL. The germline V and J ends were trimmed by 0 bases and 4 bases, with 9 bases remaining between them. The CDR3: CASSQDVGATEAFF. The CDR3 nucleotides are TGCGCCAGCAGCCAAGATGTGGGGGCCACTGAAGCTTTCTTT.

This clone was seen more than once but under ten times. The chain carries TRBV5-6 and TRBJ2-1; D unresolved. Between the trimmed V and J ends, which lost 2 bases and 8 bases, there was a span of 5 bases. Germline V lookup: CDR1 SGHDT, CDR2 YYEEEE. The CDR3 has 11 residues. CDR3 sequence (DNA): TGTGCCAGCAGCTTCCGGGATGAGCAGTTCTTC. Translated, it gives CASSFRDEQFF.

The V call is TRBV4-3, the J call TRBJ1-2; maybe TRBD1 (6 bases). The germline V and J ends were trimmed by 0 bases and 5 bases, with 10 bases remaining between them. In germline, CDR1 is LGHNA, CDR2 YSLEER. The CDR3 runs to 14 residues. The CDR3 DNA follows: TGCGCCAGCAGCCAAGATCGGACAGAGTATGGCTACACCTTC. It codes for CASSQDRTEYGYTF.

This clone occurred a few times. The chain links TRBV7-2 to TRBJ2-3, with TRBD2 identical over 12 bases. The CDR3 is 12 amino acids. The V and J ends lost 5 bases and 14 bases, in that order; junction bases with no gene match: 5. Germline CDR1 SGHTA, CDR2 FQGNSA. This chain's CDR3 is CASSRLAGDPYF. The DNA for the CDR3 is TGTGCCAGCAGCCGACTAGCGGGAGACCCGTATTTT.

This sequence joins TRBV7-9 and TRBJ1-1; TRBD1 matches 8 bases. Losses at the gene ends were 4 bases for V and 2 bases for J; bases not matched to a gene: 3. The CDR3 spans 14 residues. Germline assignment: CDR1 SEHNR and CDR2 FQNEAQ (reference sequence). CDR3 bases: TGTGCCAGCAGCTACGACAGGGGCAACACTGAAGCTTTCTTT. Encoded protein: CASSYDRGNTEAFF.

The rearrangement links TRBV9 to TRBJ2-1, with TRBD2 matching 7 bases. V lost 0 bases, J lost 3 bases, and 3 bases stayed unmatched. Germline V gene sequence: CDR1 SGDLS, CDR2 YYNGEE. CDR3 length equals 15 residues. The CDR3 nucleotides read TGTGCCAGCAGCGTAGCGGGGGGATACTACAATGAGCAGTTCTTC. As protein: CASSVAGGYYNEQFF.

The CDR3 nucleotides read TGTGCCAGCTCACCTCGTGGTAGCTATGGCTACACCTTC. This sequence encodes CASSPRGSYGYTF. J is TRBJ1-2 and V is TRBV18; D uncertain. Trimming took 3 bases from V and 4 from J, leaving 9 bases between them. In germline, CDR1 is KGHSH, CDR2 LQKENI. The CDR3 extends over 13 amino acids.

This clone was seen a handful of times. The V gene is TRBV23-1, the J gene TRBJ1-5; D not resolved. TRBV23-1 is treated as an ORF (open reading frame) with a function not yet certain. Trimming took 2 bases from V and 4 from J, leaving 15 bases between them. This CDR3 comprises 16 residues. CDR3 amino acids: CASSQAGPRINQPQHF. CDR3 in DNA: TGCGCCAGCAGTCAAGCCGGACCGAGGATAAATCAGCCCCAGCATTTT.

This clone was seen a handful of times. The chain has TRBV29-1 and TRBJ1-2, with a possible D match to TRBD1 (6 bases). Germline V lookup: CDR1 SQVTM, CDR2 ANQGSEA. V lost 4 bases and J 4 bases, leaving 13 bases between the germline ends. CDR3 length: 13 amino acids. This chain's CDR3 is CSVGTGYGYGYTF. In DNA, the CDR3 is TGCAGCGTTGGAACAGGGTATGGCTATGGCTACACCTTC.

V and J are TRBV5-1 and TRBJ2-3; 7 positions match TRBD2. The junction had 6 bases not matched to a gene; V was cut back by 0 bases and J by 2 bases. Germline CDR1 and CDR2: SGHRS and YFSETQ. The CDR3 runs to 16 residues. DNA of the CDR3: TGCGCCAGCAGCTTGGGGCTAGCGGAACCCACAGATACGCAGTATTTT. This encodes CASSLGLAEPTDTQYF.

This clone has a handful of counts. The chain carries TRBV10-3 and TRBJ2-7; D is ambiguous. Trimming took 2 bases from V and 3 from J, leaving 26 bases between them. Germline CDR1 is ENHRY and CDR2 is SYGVKD. This CDR3 spans 19 amino acids. CDR3 in DNA: TGTGCCATCAGTGAGCCGACACACGGCCGGGTAGGTCAACTCTACGAGCAGTACTTC. Translation: CAISEPTHGRVGQLYEQYF.

This clone turned up a few times. The V call is TRBV30, the J call TRBJ2-3; D ambiguous. Trimming cost V 3 bases and J 0 bases, with 16 bases left between them. This CDR3 is built from 16 residues. From germline, CDR1 is GTSNPN and CDR2 SVGIG (reference sequence). The CDR3 is CAWSPRTMTSTDTQYF. The CDR3, as DNA: TGTGCCTGGAGCCCACGAACTATGACTAGCACAGATACGCAGTATTTT.

This clone was detected ten times or more. This chain connects TRBV30 to TRBJ2-7; 9 bases line up with TRBD1. CDR1 is GTSNPN, CDR2 SVGIG, per germline (reference sequence). The CDR3 is 13 amino acids. V lost 3 bases to trimming and J lost 6 bases; unmatched junction nucleotides: 6. CDR3 amino acids: CAWSTGTGFEQYF. CDR3 bases: TGTGCCTGGAGCACCGGGACAGGGTTCGAGCAGTACTTC. Full variable domain (rest looked up from reference TRBV30 and TRBJ2-7): SQTIHQWPATLVQPVGSPLSLECTVEGTSNPNLYWYRQAAGRGLQLLFYSVGIGQISSEVPQNLSASRPQDRQFILSSKKLLLSDSGFYLCAWSTGTGFEQYFGPGTRLTVT.

This clone occurred many times. The rearrangement joins TRBV27 to TRBJ1-6; D call uncertain. Germline CDR1 is MNHEY and CDR2 is SMNVEV (reference sequence). The CDR3 has 13 residues. Trimming cost V 8 bases and J 10 bases, with 15 bases left between them. The CDR3 region has the DNA TGTGCCAGCCGACCGGGGTATGGATCACCCCTCCACTTT. It is translated as CASRPGYGSPLHF.

This clone was seen more than once but under ten times. The chain uses TRBV29-1 and TRBJ2-2, with unresolved D. CDR1 is SQVTM, CDR2 ANQGSEA, per germline. Trimming left V 4 bases short and J 7 bases short, with 7 bases between. The CDR3 covers 11 residues. Here the CDR3 reads CSVGQIGELFF. In DNA form, the CDR3 reads TGCAGCGTTGGGCAGATCGGGGAGCTGTTTTTT.